This T cell receptor beta chain was recorded in a study of blood T cell repertoires in COVID-19. Overall study context: Acute and convalescent COVID-19 specimens originated in the United States, Italy and Spain.

In the original analysis: Estimated nucleated cell counts came from reference gene primer amplification. Profiling relied on immunoSEQ multiplex PCR, and the TCRdb table lists in-frame clones only, not all of them. V, J and clone size were drawn from that table, and D and trimming were deduced from the DNA. Here the sample spans around 230,000 clones, roughly 88% being singletons. CDR1 and CDR2 (germline): KGHDR, SFDVKD. This CDR3 contains 14 residues. With 4 bases removed from V and 1 base from J, the gap between germline ends came to 7 bases. This study enrolled people aged 18 to 89 from roughly 24 US geographic areas. Cohorts were based on clinical histories the participants reported.

The sequenced sample consisted of PBMCs or T cells enriched from blood (not recorded which). V is TRBV24-1 and J is TRBJ1-5; no clear D. The TCR was taken from a woman in her thirties or forties with acute COVID-19. The CDR3 here is CATSDTQSNQPQHF. In DNA, the CDR3 is TGTGCCACCAGTGACACCCAGAGCAATCAGCCCCAGCATTTT.